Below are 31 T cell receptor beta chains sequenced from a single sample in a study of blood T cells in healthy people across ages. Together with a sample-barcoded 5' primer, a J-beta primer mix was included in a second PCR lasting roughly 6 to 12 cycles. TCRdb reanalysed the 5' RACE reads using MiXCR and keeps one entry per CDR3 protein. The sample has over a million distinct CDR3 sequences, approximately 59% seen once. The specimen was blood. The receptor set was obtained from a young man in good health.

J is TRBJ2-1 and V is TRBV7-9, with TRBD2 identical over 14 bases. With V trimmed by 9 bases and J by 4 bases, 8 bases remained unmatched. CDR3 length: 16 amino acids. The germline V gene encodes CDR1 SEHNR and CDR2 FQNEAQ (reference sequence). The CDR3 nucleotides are TGTGCCAGTTGGGGACTAGCGGGAGTAGTTTACAATGAGCAGTTCTTC. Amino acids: CASWGLAGVVYNEQFF.

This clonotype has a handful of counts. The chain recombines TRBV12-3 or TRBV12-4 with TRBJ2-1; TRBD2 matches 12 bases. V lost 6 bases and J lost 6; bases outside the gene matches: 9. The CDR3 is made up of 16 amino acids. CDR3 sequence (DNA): TGTGCCAGCAGCTCCACCACTAGCGGGAGGCGCAATGAGCAGTTCTTC. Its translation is CASSSTTSGRRNEQFF.

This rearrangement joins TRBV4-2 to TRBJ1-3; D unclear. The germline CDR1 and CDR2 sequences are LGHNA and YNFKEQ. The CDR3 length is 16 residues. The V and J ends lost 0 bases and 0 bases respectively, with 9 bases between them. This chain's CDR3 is CASSQDRANSGNTIYF. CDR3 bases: TGTGCCAGCAGCCAAGATAGGGCAAACTCTGGAAACACCATATATTTT.

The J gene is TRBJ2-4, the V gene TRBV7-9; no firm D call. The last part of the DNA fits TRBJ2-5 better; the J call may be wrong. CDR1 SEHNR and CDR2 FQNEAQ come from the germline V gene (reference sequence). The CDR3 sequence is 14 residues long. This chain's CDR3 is CASSLRQDQETQYF. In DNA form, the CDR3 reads TGTGCCAGCAGCTTACGGCAGGATCAAGAGACCCAGTACTTC.

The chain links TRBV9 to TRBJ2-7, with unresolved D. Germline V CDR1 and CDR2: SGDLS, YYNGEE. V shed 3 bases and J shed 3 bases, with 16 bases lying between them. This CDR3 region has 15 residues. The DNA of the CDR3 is TGTGCCAGCAGCGCCAGAAAGGGATCAATCTACGAGCAGTACTTC. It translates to CASSARKGSIYEQYF.

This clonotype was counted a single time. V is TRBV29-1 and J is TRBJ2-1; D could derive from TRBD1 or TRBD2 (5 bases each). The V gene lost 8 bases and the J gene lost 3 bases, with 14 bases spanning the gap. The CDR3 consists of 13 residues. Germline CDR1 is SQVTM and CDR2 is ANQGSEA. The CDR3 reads CSFRDGNYNEQFF. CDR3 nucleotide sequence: TGCAGCTTCCGGGACGGAAACTACAATGAGCAGTTCTTC.

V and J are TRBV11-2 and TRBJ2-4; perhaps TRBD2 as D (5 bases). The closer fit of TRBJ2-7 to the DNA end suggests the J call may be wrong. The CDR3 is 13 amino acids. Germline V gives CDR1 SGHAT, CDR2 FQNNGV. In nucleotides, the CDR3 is TGTGCCAGCAGCTCCGGGGTAGAATACGAGCAGTACTTC. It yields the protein CASSSGVEYEQYF.

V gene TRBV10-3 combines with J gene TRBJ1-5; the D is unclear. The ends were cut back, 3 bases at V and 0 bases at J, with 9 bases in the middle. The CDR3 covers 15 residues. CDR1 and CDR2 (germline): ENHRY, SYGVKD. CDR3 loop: CAISEGPDSNQPQHF. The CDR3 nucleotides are TGTGCCATCAGTGAAGGGCCCGATAGCAATCAGCCCCAGCATTTT.

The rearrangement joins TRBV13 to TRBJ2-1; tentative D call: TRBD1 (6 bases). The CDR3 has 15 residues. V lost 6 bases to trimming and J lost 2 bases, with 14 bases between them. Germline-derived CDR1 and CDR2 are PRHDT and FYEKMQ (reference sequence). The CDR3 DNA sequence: TGTGCCAGCAGTTCGGGACACAGAGCCTACAATGAGCAGTTCTTC. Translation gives CASSSGHRAYNEQFF.

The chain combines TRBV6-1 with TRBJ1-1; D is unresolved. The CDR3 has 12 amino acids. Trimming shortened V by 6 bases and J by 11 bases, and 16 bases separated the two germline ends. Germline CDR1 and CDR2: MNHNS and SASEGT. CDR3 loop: CASSDNSRYAFF. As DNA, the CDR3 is TGTGCCAGCAGCGACAATTCCAGGTACGCTTTCTTT.

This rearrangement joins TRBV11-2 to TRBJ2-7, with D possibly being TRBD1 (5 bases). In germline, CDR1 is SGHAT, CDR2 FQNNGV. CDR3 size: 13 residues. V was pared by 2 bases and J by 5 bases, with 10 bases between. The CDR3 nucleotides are TGTGCCAGCAGCTTACGCCTCAGGGACGAGCAGTACTTC. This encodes CASSLRLRDEQYF.

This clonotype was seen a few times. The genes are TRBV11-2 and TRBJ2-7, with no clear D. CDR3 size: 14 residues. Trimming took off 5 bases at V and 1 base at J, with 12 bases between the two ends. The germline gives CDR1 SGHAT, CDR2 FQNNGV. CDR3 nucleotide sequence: TGTGCCAGCAGCGGACCCGGGCTTTCCTACGAGCAGTACTTC. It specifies CASSGPGLSYEQYF.

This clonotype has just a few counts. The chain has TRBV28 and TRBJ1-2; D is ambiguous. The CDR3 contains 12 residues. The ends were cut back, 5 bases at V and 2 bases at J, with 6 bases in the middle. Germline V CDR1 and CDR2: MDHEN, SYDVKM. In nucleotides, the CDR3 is TGTGCCAGCAGTGCCAGGAACTATGGCTACACCTTC. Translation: CASSARNYGYTF.

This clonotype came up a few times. CDR3: CASSPPTSTPDTQYF. CDR3 DNA: TGTGCCAGCAGTCCGCCAACTAGCACCCCAGATACGCAGTATTTT. This chain uses TRBV7-9 with TRBJ2-3, with a tentative D call TRBD2 (6 bases). CDR1 is SEHNR, CDR2 FQNEAQ, per germline (reference sequence). The CDR3 is 15 amino acids. The V gene lost 6 bases and the J gene lost 4 bases, with 17 bases spanning the gap.

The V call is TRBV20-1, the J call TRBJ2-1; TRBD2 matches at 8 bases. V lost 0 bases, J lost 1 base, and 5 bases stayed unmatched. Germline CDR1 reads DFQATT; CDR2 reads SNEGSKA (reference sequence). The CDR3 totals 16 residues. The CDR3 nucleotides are TGCAGTGCTAGAGATGGCGCTAGCGGGTCCTACAATGAGCAGTTCTTC. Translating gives CSARDGASGSYNEQFF.

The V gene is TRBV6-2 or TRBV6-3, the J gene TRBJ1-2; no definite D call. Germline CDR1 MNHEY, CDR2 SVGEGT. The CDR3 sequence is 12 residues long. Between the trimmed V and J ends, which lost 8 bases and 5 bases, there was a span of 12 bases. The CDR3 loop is CASLEYPYGYTF. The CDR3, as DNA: TGTGCCAGCTTGGAATATCCATATGGCTACACCTTC.

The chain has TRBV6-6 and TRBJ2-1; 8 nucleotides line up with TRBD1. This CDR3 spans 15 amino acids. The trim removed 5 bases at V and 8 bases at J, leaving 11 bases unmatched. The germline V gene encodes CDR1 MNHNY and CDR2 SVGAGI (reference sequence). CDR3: CASSPVTGGSHEQFF. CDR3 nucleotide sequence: TGTGCCAGCAGTCCTGTCACAGGGGGATCCCATGAGCAGTTCTTC.

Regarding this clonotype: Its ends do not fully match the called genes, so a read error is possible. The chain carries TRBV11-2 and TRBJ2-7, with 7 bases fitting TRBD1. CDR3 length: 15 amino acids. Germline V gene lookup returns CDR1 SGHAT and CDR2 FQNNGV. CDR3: CVSTSNRGKGREQYF. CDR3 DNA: TGTGTCAGCACCAGTAACAGGGGAAAGGGGCGCGAGCAGTACTTC. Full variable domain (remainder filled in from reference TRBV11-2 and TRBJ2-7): EAGVAQSPRYKIIEKRQSVAFWCNPISGHATLYWYQQILGQGPKLLIQFQNNGVVDDSQLPKDRFSAERLKGVDSTLKIQPAKLEDSAVYLCVSTSNRGKGREQYFGPGTRLTVT.

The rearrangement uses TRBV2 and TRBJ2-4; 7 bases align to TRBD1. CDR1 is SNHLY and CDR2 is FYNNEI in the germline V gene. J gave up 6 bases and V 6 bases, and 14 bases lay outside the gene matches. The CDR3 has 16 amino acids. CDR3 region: CASSTGTEEGGNIQYF. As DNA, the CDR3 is TGTGCCAGCAGCACCGGGACAGAAGAAGGGGGAAACATTCAGTACTTC.

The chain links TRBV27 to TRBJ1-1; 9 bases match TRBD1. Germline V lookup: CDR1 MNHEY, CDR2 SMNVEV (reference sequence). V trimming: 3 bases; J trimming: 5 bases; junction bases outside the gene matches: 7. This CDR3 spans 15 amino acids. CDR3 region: CASSLAGQGKTEAFF. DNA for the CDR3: TGTGCCAGCAGTTTGGCGGGACAGGGAAAAACTGAAGCTTTCTTT.

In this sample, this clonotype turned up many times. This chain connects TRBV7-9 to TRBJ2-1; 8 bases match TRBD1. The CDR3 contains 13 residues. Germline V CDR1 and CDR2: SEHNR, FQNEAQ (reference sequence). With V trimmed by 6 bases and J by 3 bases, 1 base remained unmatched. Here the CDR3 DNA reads TGTGCCAGCAGTGGGACAGGCTACAATGAGCAGTTCTTC. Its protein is CASSGTGYNEQFF.

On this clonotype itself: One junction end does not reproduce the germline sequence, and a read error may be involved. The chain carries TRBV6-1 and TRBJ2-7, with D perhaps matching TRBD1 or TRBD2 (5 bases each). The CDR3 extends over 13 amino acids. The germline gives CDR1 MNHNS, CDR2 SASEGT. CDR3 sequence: CASSGPPSYGQYF. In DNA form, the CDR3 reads TGTGCCAGCTCGGGACCGCCATCCTACGGGCAGTACTTC.

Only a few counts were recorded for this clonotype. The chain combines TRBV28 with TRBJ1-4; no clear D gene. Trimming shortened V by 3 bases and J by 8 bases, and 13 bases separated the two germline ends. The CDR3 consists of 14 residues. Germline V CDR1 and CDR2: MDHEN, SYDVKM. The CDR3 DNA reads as TGTGCCAGCAGTTTCCCGTCAGTTGGGGAAAAACTGTTTTTT. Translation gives CASSFPSVGEKLFF.

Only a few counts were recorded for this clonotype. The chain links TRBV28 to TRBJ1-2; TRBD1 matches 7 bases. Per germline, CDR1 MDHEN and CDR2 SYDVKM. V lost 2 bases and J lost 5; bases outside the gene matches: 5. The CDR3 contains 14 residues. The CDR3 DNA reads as TGTGCCAGCAGTTTACCAGGGGGAGGTTATGGCTACACCTTC. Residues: CASSLPGGGYGYTF.

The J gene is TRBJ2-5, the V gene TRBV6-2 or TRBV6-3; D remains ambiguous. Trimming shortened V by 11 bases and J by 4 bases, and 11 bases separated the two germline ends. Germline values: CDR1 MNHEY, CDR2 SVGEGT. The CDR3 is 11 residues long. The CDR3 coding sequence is TGTGCCGCAGGAGACGTAGAGACCCAGTACTTC. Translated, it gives CAAGDVETQYF.

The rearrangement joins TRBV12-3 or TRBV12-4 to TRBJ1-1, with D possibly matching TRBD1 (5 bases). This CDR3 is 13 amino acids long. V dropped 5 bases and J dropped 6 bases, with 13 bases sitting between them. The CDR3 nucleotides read TGTGCCAGCAGTCCCGGGGGGTTGGCTGAAGCTTTCTTT. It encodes CASSPGGLAEAFF.

CDR3 nucleotides: TGTGCCAGCAGCACCAACCCACTAGCGTCCCAAGAGACCCAGTACTTC. Translated: CASSTNPLASQETQYF. The genes are TRBV9 and TRBJ2-5, with 7 bases fitting TRBD2. The CDR3 is made up of 16 amino acids. CDR1 and CDR2 from the germline V gene are SGDLS and YYNGEE. J gave up 1 base and V 4 bases, and 10 bases lay outside the gene matches. Full variable domain (outside the CDR3, taken from reference TRBV9 and TRBJ2-5): DSGVTQTPKHLITATGQRVTLRCSPRSGDLSVYWYQQSLDQGLQFLIQYYNGEERAKGNILERFSAQQFPDLHSELNLSSLELGDSALYFCASSTNPLASQETQYFGPGTRLLVL.

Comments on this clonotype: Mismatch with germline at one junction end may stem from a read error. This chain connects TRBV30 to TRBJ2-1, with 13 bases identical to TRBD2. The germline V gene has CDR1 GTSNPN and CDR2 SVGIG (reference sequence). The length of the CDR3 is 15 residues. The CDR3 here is CAWRGLAGVINEQFF. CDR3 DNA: TGTGCCTGGAGAGGACTAGCGGGAGTTATCAATGAACAGTTCTTC. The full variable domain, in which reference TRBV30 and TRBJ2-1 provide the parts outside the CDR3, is SQTIHQWPATLVQPVGSPLSLECTVEGTSNPNLYWYRQAAGRGLQLLFYSVGIGQISSEVPQNLSASRPQDRQFILSSKKLLLSDSGFYLCAWRGLAGVINEQFFGPGTRLTVL.

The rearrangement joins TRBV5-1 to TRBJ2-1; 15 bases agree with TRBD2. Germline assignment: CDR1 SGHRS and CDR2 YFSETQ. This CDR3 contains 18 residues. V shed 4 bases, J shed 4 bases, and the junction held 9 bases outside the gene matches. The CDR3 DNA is TGCGCCAGCAGCCCCGGACTAGCGGGAGGGCCCTGGTACAATGAGCAGTTCTTC. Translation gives CASSPGLAGGPWYNEQFF. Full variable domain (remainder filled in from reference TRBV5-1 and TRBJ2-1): KAGVTQTPRYLIKTRGQQVTLSCSPISGHRSVSWYQQTPGQGLQFLFEYFSETQRNKGNFPGRFSGRQFSNSRSEMNVSTLELGDSALYLCASSPGLAGGPWYNEQFFGPGTRLTVL.

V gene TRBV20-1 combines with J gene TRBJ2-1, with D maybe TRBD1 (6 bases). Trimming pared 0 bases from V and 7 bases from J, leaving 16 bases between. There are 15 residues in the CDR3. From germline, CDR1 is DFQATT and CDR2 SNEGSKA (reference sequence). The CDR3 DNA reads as TGCAGTGCTAGAGATGTGGCAGGGGCTTTTAATGAGCAGTTCTTC. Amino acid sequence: CSARDVAGAFNEQFF.

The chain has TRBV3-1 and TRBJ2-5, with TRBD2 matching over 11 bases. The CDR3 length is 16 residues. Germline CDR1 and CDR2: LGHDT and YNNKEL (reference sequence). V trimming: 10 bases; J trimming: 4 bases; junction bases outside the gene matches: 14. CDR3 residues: CATLGSSGGAVETQYF. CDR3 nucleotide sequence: TGTGCCACCCTAGGTAGTAGCGGGGGGGCCGTAGAGACCCAGTACTTC.